One and the same sample provided the 22 T cell receptor beta chains below, sequenced in a study of shared clonotypes between healthy human individuals. Some clones are missing from TCRdb's copy, which holds only in-frame ones; the method was immunoSEQ multiplex PCR. Of some 800,000 clones in the sample, more than 85% were seen once. Terminally differentiated effector memory CD45RA+ cells were excluded by CCR7 positive selection of CD45RO-negative cells. The material sequenced was naive CD8+ T cells sorted from blood. Receptor source: a man aged 25 to 40 in good health.

V usage is TRBV28 and J usage is TRBJ2-7; the D call may be TRBD1 or TRBD2 (5 bases each). Between the trimmed V and J ends, which lost 7 bases and 5 bases, there was a span of 15 bases. CDR3 length: 13 residues. Germline CDR1 MDHEN, CDR2 SYDVKM. DNA for the CDR3: TGTGCCAGCACGAGCCCTCGGGACCACGAGCAGTACTTC. It encodes CASTSPRDHEQYF.

The J gene is TRBJ2-1, the V gene TRBV5-1; 12 bases fit TRBD2. V shed 4 bases and J 3 bases; nucleotides not matched to a gene: 5. This CDR3 region has 16 residues. CDR1 is SGHRS, CDR2 YFSETQ, per germline. The CDR3 protein is CASSPGLAGSYNEQFF. The CDR3 bases are TGCGCCAGCAGCCCCGGACTAGCGGGGAGCTACAATGAGCAGTTCTTC.

The V and J genes are TRBV7-3 and TRBJ2-1; D perhaps matches TRBD2 (6 bases). Trimming cost V 1 base and J 7 bases, with 14 bases left between them. This CDR3 comprises 15 residues. CDR1 is SGHTA and CDR2 is FQGTGA in the germline V gene. The CDR3 protein is CASSLIPGLGNEQFF. CDR3 nucleotides: TGTGCCAGCAGCTTAATTCCGGGACTCGGGAATGAGCAGTTCTTC.

As to this clone: The sample has other DNA sequences that encode this CDR3 too. The rearrangement uses TRBV5-4 and TRBJ2-7; 10 nucleotides align to TRBD2. Germline V gene sequence: CDR1 SGHNT, CDR2 YYREEE (reference sequence). This CDR3 region has 15 residues. V lost 0 bases, J lost 2 bases, and 2 bases stayed unmatched. The CDR3 reads CASSLEAGGPYEQYF. DNA for the CDR3: TGTGCCAGCAGCTTGGAAGCGGGAGGGCCCTACGAGCAGTACTTC.

The genes are TRBV9 and TRBJ2-2; TRBD2 aligns across 8 bases. Germline V gene sequence: CDR1 SGDLS, CDR2 YYNGEE. The CDR3 totals 16 residues. The J segment lost 6 bases and the V segment lost 3 bases, leaving 10 bases of the junction unmatched. The CDR3 DNA sequence: TGTGCCAGCAGCGGCCTTAGCGGGAAAGAGTCCGGGGAGCTGTTTTTT. Translated: CASSGLSGKESGELFF.

The J gene is TRBJ2-5, the V gene TRBV28; 8 bases are a match to TRBD2. In germline, CDR1 is MDHEN, CDR2 SYDVKM. V shed 2 bases, J shed 5 bases, and the junction held 7 bases outside the gene matches. The CDR3 contains 15 residues. The chain's CDR3 is CASSLTSGRSETQYF. DNA of the CDR3: TGTGCCAGCAGTTTAACCAGCGGGAGATCGGAGACCCAGTACTTC.

The chain employs TRBV28 and TRBJ2-7, with 8 bases identical to TRBD2. Germline CDR1 MDHEN, CDR2 SYDVKM. This CDR3 comprises 16 residues. V lost 8 bases to trimming and J lost 2 bases; unmatched junction nucleotides: 14. The chain's CDR3 is CASCGGRPIEAYEQYF. The CDR3 nucleotides read TGTGCCAGCTGTGGCGGGAGGCCAATTGAGGCCTACGAGCAGTACTTC.

The chain uses TRBV10-3 and TRBJ2-7, with TRBD2 matching over 11 bases. Germline trimming cut 6 bases from V and 2 bases from J; bases unmatched to any gene: 9. The CDR3 extends over 16 amino acids. Per the germline V gene, CDR1 is ENHRY and CDR2 is SYGVKD. CDR3 bases: TGTGCCATCAGGACAACCGGGACTAGCGGAACCTACGAGCAGTACTTC. Its translation: CAIRTTGTSGTYEQYF.

The chain employs TRBV10-2 and TRBJ2-7, with 9 bases aligning to TRBD1. Germline V gives CDR1 WSHSY, CDR2 SAAADI. V was clipped by 9 bases and J by 0 bases; unmatched bases: 21. The CDR3 length is 19 residues. CDR3 DNA sequence: TGCGCCAGTCCTTACCCGGCGGGACAGGGTCTTCCGAGCTCCTACGAGCAGTACTTC. This translates into CASPYPAGQGLPSSYEQYF.

J is TRBJ1-5 and V is TRBV28, with 7 nucleotides matching TRBD1. In germline, CDR1 is MDHEN, CDR2 SYDVKM. J lost 3 bases, V lost 6 bases, and 5 bases had no gene match. The CDR3 runs 14 residues. The CDR3 loop reads CASSLDRPNQPQHF. The CDR3 DNA sequence: TGTGCCAGCAGCCTGGACAGGCCCAATCAGCCCCAGCATTTT.

This chain links TRBV28 with TRBJ2-3, with D perhaps assigned TRBD1 or TRBD2 (5 bases each). CDR1 is MDHEN, CDR2 SYDVKM, per germline. This CDR3 has 15 residues. Trimming left V 5 bases short and J 6 bases short, with 18 bases between. CDR3 nucleotide sequence: TGTGCCAGCAGTCTCGGGACGGGTGCGCGGGATACGCAGTATTTT. Translating gives CASSLGTGARDTQYF.

This chain connects TRBV27 to TRBJ2-1; the D gene is possibly TRBD2 (6 bases). The CDR3 covers 14 residues. In germline, CDR1 is MNHEY, CDR2 SMNVEV (reference sequence). V lost 5 bases and J lost 2, with 10 bases in between. For the CDR3, the DNA is TGTGCCAGCAGTGAGGGACTGGCCTACAATGAGCAGTTCTTC. It is translated as CASSEGLAYNEQFF.

The rearrangement joins TRBV7-9 to TRBJ2-1, with 7 bases that match TRBD2. Trimming cost V 4 bases and J 6 bases; bases outside gene matches: 15. CDR1 and CDR2 (germline): SEHNR, FQNEAQ (reference sequence). The CDR3 is 17 amino acids. CDR3 residues: CASSSGAGGSRVNEQFF. CDR3 sequence (DNA): TGTGCCAGCAGCTCTGGGGCGGGCGGGAGTCGGGTCAATGAGCAGTTCTTC.

V is TRBV9 and J is TRBJ2-1; D ambiguous. The germline V gene encodes CDR1 SGDLS and CDR2 YYNGEE. V lost 3 bases, J lost 0 bases, and 13 bases lay in between. The CDR3 is 16 residues long. CDR3 protein: CASSGSAKSSYNEQFF. The CDR3 DNA reads TGTGCCAGCAGCGGATCAGCGAAAAGCTCCTACAATGAGCAGTTCTTC. Complete variable domain (other parts from reference TRBV9 and TRBJ2-1): DSGVTQTPKHLITATGQRVTLRCSPRSGDLSVYWYQQSLDQGLQFLIQYYNGEERAKGNILERFSAQQFPDLHSELNLSSLELGDSALYFCASSGSAKSSYNEQFFGPGTRLTVL.

Comments on this clone: The sample holds other DNA sequences that translate to the same CDR3. This sequence joins TRBV27 and TRBJ2-1; TRBD2 aligns across 9 bases. CDR1 and CDR2 from the germline V gene are MNHEY and SMNVEV (reference sequence). Trimming at V came to 2 bases and at J to 6 bases, leaving 2 bases not matched to a gene. The CDR3 is 14 amino acids. The CDR3 nucleotides are TGTGCCAGCAGTTTAGGCGGGAGGGGCAATGAGCAGTTCTTC. It encodes CASSLGGRGNEQFF.

The chain has TRBV5-4 and TRBJ1-2, with a weak D call TRBD1 (6 bases). From germline, CDR1 is SGHNT and CDR2 YYREEE (reference sequence). Trimming left V 4 bases short and J 10 bases short, with 17 bases between. The CDR3 sequence is 13 residues long. Here the CDR3 DNA reads TGTGCCAGCAGCCCTGGGGGCCCGGTAGTCTACACCTTC. Amino acids: CASSPGGPVVYTF. The full variable domain, completed using reference TRBV5-4 and TRBJ1-2, is ETGVTQSPTHLIKTRGQQVTLRCSSQSGHNTVSWYQQALGQGPQFIFQYYREEENGRGNFPPRFSGLQFPNYSSELNVNALELDDSALYLCASSPGGPVVYTFGSGTRLTVV.

V gene TRBV27 combines with J gene TRBJ2-3; a weak D match, TRBD1 (5 bases). V lost 5 bases to trimming and J lost 7 bases, with 10 bases between them. CDR1 and CDR2 (germline): MNHEY, SMNVEV (reference sequence). The CDR3 sequence is 12 residues long. CDR3 bases: TGTGCCAGCAGTCCTCCAGGGTATACGCAGTATTTT. Its translation is CASSPPGYTQYF.

CDR3 sequence: CASIRRSEGVGYTF. The CDR3 bases are TGTGCCAGCATCAGGCGCAGCGAGGGGGTTGGCTACACCTTC. This chain uses TRBV2 with TRBJ1-2; TRBD1 might be the D (6 bases). Deletions cut 7 bases from V and 7 bases from J, with 19 bases between. The germline CDR1 and CDR2 sequences are SNHLY and FYNNEI. This CDR3 is built from 14 residues.

This sequence joins TRBV28 and TRBJ2-1, with D possibly being TRBD1 (5 bases). The V gene lost 2 bases and the J gene lost 9 bases, with 14 bases spanning the gap. CDR3 length: 14 amino acids. CDR1 and CDR2 (germline): MDHEN, SYDVKM. The CDR3 loop is CASSLRAGLTEQFF. The CDR3, as DNA: TGTGCCAGCAGTTTACGGGCAGGGTTGACTGAGCAGTTCTTC.

V usage is TRBV7-3 and J usage is TRBJ1-1, with D hard to call. The CDR3 runs to 14 residues. V shed 5 bases and J shed 0 bases, with 10 bases lying between them. Germline V gene data show CDR1 as SGHTA and CDR2 as FQGTGA. The CDR3 is CASSPSGMNTEAFF. CDR3 in DNA: TGTGCCAGCAGCCCCTCAGGTATGAACACTGAAGCTTTCTTT.

The chain couples TRBV9 to TRBJ1-1; the match to TRBD1 covers 10 bases. The germline V gene has CDR1 SGDLS and CDR2 YYNGEE. V lost 3 bases and J lost 0; bases outside the gene matches: 8. The CDR3 is 17 residues long. The CDR3 DNA sequence: TGTGCCAGCAGCGAACACCGGGACAGGGGAATGAACACTGAAGCTTTCTTT. It is translated as CASSEHRDRGMNTEAFF.

To note about this clone: Other nucleotide sequences in the sample specify the same CDR3. This chain joins TRBV27 and TRBJ2-7; weak D call: TRBD2 (5 bases). V was trimmed by 2 bases and J by 1 base, leaving 6 bases between them. The CDR3 spans 13 residues. Germline CDR1 and CDR2: MNHEY and SMNVEV (reference sequence). The CDR3 DNA reads as TGTGCCAGCAGTTTAAAGCGGTCCTACGAGCAGTACTTC. Translated, it gives CASSLKRSYEQYF.